Below, 3 T cell receptor beta chains from the same sample are listed, as sequenced in a study of T cell responses to AZD1222 COVID-19 vaccine. This table comes from immunoSEQ multiplex PCR, and its TCRdb copy is limited to in-frame clones, with some not included. The sample yields about 100,000 clones, around 87% seen once. This specimen was peripheral blood, taken on day 0 of MenACWY control vaccination. The receptors derive from an adult in good health.

The rearrangement joins TRBV30 to TRBJ1-2; D is ambiguous. Germline assignment: CDR1 GTSNPN and CDR2 SVGIG (reference sequence). This CDR3 spans 12 amino acids. With 3 bases removed from V and 3 bases from J, the gap between germline ends came to 8 bases. The CDR3 nucleotides are TGTGCCTGGAGCCCGGGTGACTATGGCTACACCTTC. Its protein product is CAWSPGDYGYTF.

The chain combines TRBV3-1 (or the pseudogene TRBV3-2) with TRBJ1-5; D may be TRBD1 (6 bases). Looked up from germline, CDR1 is LGHDT and CDR2 is YNNKEL (reference sequence). The CDR3 runs 16 residues. Trimming cost V 1 base and J 2 bases, with 12 bases left between them. CDR3 region: CASSQAGGSGNQPQHF. DNA for the CDR3: TGTGCCAGCAGCCAAGCGGGGGGCTCAGGCAATCAGCCCCAGCATTTT.

V is TRBV24-1 and J is TRBJ2-1; D may be TRBD1 (6 bases). The CDR3 loop spans 14 amino acids. Looked up from germline, CDR1 is KGHDR and CDR2 is SFDVKD. With 2 bases removed from V and 9 bases from J, the gap between germline ends came to 13 bases. DNA for the CDR3: TGTGCCACCAGTGATTACTCAGGGGTAGGTGAGCAGTTCTTC. Translated: CATSDYSGVGEQFF.